This T cell receptor beta chain was captured by sequencing in a study of cytomegalovirus exposure and HLA in healthy donors. About the study: The 95 to 150 validation repertoires and the roughly 680 first-cohort repertoires shared a platform, a later analysis reported.

The assay was immunoSEQ multiplex PCR, and TCRdb's table has in-frame clones only and misses some. The sample lists roughly 100,000 clones, about 85% occurring once. Regarding this clone: The antigen is undetermined.

Study outcomes and limitations: Reported performance of the classifier showed diagnosis of cytomegalovirus status with high specificity and sensitivity.

Germline CDR1 is MNHEY and CDR2 is SMNVEV (reference sequence). The CDR3 is made up of 15 amino acids. Trimming removed 6 bases from V and 3 bases from J, with 17 bases in between. This TCR came from a woman aged 18 to 35 in good health and CMV-seropositive. Sequenced input: PBMCs. The J gene is TRBJ2-5, the V gene TRBV27; possible D gene TRBD1, 6 bases. CDR3 nucleotide sequence: TGTGCCAGCAGGGGACAAGGGCGAAGGGAAGAGACCCAGTACTTC. Translation gives CASRGQGRREETQYF.